Below, one T cell receptor (beta chain) is given with its context. The entry originates in a study of control samples from healthy donors and cancer patients. Some clones are missing from TCRdb's copy, which holds only in-frame ones; the method was immunoSEQ multiplex PCR. The sample holds some 71,000 clones, roughly 89% seen once. The CDR3 is 13 residues long. Germline CDR1 MNHNY, CDR2 SVGAGI (reference sequence). V was pared by 2 bases and J by 6 bases, with 11 bases between. The rearrangement links TRBV6-6 to TRBJ2-7, with D possibly called TRBD1 or TRBD2 (5 bases each). The clonotype was recovered from a man in his 60s with colorectal cancer. The sequencing sample was made of PBMCs. The chain's CDR3 is CASSYGGASEQYF. DNA of the CDR3: TGTGCCAGCAGTTACGGGGGAGCTAGCGAGCAGTACTTC.